This T cell receptor beta chain was sequenced in a study of regulatory T cells in long-lasting Graves disease. In the study overall: Persistent Graves' disease denoted over 5 years of antithyroid drugs plus positive TSH receptor antibodies.

For TCR beta, libraries came from iRepertoire HTBI primers and Arm-PCR of CDR3 regions. Methods used by the authors: Identification yielded some 60 TRBV and about 15 TRBJ segments across samples. One entry per CDR3 protein, called by TCRdb with MiXCR from the multiplex PCR reads. TCRdb's processing, not the study's, gives the V and J calls here. This table has over 650,000 distinct CDR3 sequences, around 30% appearing once. This clonotype is a singleton in its sample. J gave up 9 bases and V 4 bases, and 8 bases lay outside the gene matches. This CDR3 is built from 16 residues. Germline V CDR1 and CDR2: KGHDR, SFDVKD. Time point specified: persistent/refractory GD, antithyroid drugs over 5 years with positive TRAb. Construction of the TCR library relied on RNA isolated from PBMCs.

This TCR derives from a female donor with Graves disease. The rearrangement uses TRBV24-1 and TRBJ2-1; 13 bases map to TRBD2. The sequenced sample was peripheral blood mononuclear cells (PBMCs), obtained when the disease was refractory, from a patient treated with antithyroid drugs. CDR3 sequence: CATSEPGTSGIAEQFF. For the CDR3, the DNA is TGTGCCACCAGTGAACCCGGGACTAGCGGGATCGCTGAGCAGTTCTTC.